This record looks at one TCR beta chain sequence and its context. This CDR3 is 17 amino acids long. Trimming took 0 bases from V and 7 from J, leaving 21 bases between them. Germline V gene lookup returns CDR1 LGHNA and CDR2 YSLEER. The sample is drawn from a study of blood T cells in healthy people across ages. Using a J-beta primer mix together with a sample-barcoded 5' primer, a second PCR was run for about 6 to 12 cycles. TCRdb reprocessed the 5' RACE reads with MiXCR, giving one entry per CDR3 protein. The repertoire includes about 800,000 distinct CDR3 sequences, about 25% of them detected once, and approximately 3.7% sits in the top ten. These data also featured in a second study, about T cells of mothers and their children. Turning to that study: Sample barcodes and 2-4 random nucleotides came from the second PCR's M1S primer. The authors found no persistent microchimeric T cell clones.

The clonotype comes from a boy between 10 and 17 years old in good health. The sequenced sample was blood. The chain recombines TRBV4-3 with TRBJ1-2; the D gene is possibly TRBD1 (5 bases). The CDR3 spells CASSQENDHSGAGGYTF. CDR3 sequence (DNA): TGCGCCAGCAGCCAAGAAAATGATCACTCTGGGGCGGGTGGCTACACCTTC.